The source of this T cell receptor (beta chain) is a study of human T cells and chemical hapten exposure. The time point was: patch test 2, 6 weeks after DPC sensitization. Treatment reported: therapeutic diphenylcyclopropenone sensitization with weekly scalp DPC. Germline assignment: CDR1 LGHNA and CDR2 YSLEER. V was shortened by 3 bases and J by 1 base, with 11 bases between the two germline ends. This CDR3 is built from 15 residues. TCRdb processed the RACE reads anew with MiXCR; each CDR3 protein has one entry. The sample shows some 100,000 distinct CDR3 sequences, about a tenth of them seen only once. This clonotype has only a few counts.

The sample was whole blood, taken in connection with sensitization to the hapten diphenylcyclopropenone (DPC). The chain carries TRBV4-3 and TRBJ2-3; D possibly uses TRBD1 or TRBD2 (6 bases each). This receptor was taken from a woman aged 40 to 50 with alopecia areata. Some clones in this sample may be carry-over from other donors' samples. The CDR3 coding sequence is TGCGCCAGCAGCCAGGAGGGGGGCGGCACAGATACGCAGTATTTT. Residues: CASSQEGGGTDTQYF.